A single sample is the source of the 31 T cell receptor beta chains below, sequenced in a study of read filtering for tumor transcriptome and immune sequencing. The library was built from around 400 ng RNA with molecular barcoded adaptors for alpha/delta and beta/gamma chains. MiXCR was run by TCRdb on the reads, yielding one entry per CDR3 protein. The table lists tens of thousands of distinct CDR3 sequences, 12% to 15% of them singletons. Material: a population of CD138-negative cells sorted from bone marrow. Receptors originate from a donor aged 40 or older with multiple myeloma.

Many counts were recorded for this clonotype. This chain uses TRBV4-1 with TRBJ1-1; 7 bases align to TRBD1. The V gene's germline CDR1 is MGHRA and CDR2 YSYEKL. The CDR3 has 15 residues. The J segment lost 0 bases and the V segment lost 4 bases, leaving 5 bases of the junction unmatched. The CDR3 here is CASSLTGEMNTEAFF. For the CDR3, the DNA is TGCGCCAGCAGCCTCACAGGGGAGATGAACACTGAAGCTTTCTTT.

As to this clonotype: With only one base between it and a far larger clone, this is likely a read error. This chain connects TRBV6-5 to TRBJ1-5; TRBD1 matches at 7 bases. V dropped 10 bases and J dropped 6; count of bases not matched to a gene: 9. The germline V gene has CDR1 MNHEY and CDR2 SVGAGI. The CDR3 runs to 13 residues. In DNA, the CDR3 is TGTGCCACCACAGACAGGGCCAGTCAGCCCCAGCATTTT. Translating gives CATTDRASQPQHF.

Comments on this clonotype: A much larger clone lies one base from this, so it may be a read error. The chain uses TRBV20-1 and TRBJ2-1; D is tentatively TRBD1 or TRBD2 (5 bases each). Trimming shortened V by 6 bases and J by 6 bases, and 21 bases separated the two germline ends. The germline V gene has CDR1 DFQATT and CDR2 SNEGSKA (reference sequence). The CDR3 totals 15 residues. CDR3 loop: CSALNPGTASNEQFF. The CDR3, as DNA: TGCAGTGCACTGAACCCCGGGACGGCAAGCAATGAGCAGTTCTTC.

On this clonotype itself: This may arise from a read error, as a much more abundant clone is one base away. This CDR3 fails to terminate in the conserved phenylalanine or tryptophan, so it likely reflects a read error. J is TRBJ2-7 and V is TRBV6-2 or TRBV6-3; weak D call: TRBD1 (6 bases). Germline-derived CDR1 and CDR2 are MNHEY and SVGEGT. The CDR3 spans 21 residues. The germline V and J ends were trimmed by 4 bases and 4 bases, with 35 bases remaining between them. The CDR3 spells CASSSQPGIPGHRPNYYEQYL. Here the CDR3 DNA reads TGTGCCAGCAGTTCCCAACCAGGGATCCCGGGACACCGTCCAAATTATTACGAGCAGTACCTC.

This clonotype was seen a few times. This sequence is one base from a far larger clone and is likely a read error. The CDR3 DNA reads as TGTGCCAGCAGCTCACAGGCCTGGGGTTCCTACAATGAGCGGTTCTTC. Its translation: CASSSQAWGSYNERFF. The gene calls are TRBV11-3 and TRBJ2-1, with D perhaps matching TRBD1 (5 bases). The CDR3 has 16 residues. The V gene's germline CDR1 is SGHNT and CDR2 YENEEA.

V and J are TRBV28 and TRBJ2-5; 8 bases match TRBD1. V was clipped by 5 bases and J by 5 bases; unmatched bases: 7. The CDR3 runs 14 residues. CDR1 and CDR2 from the germline V gene are MDHEN and SYDVKM. The CDR3 coding sequence is TGTGCCAGCAGTCCACAGACAGGGGAGGAGACCCAGTACTTC. Translating it yields CASSPQTGEETQYF.

This clonotype was seen ten or more times. The chain combines TRBV4-3 with TRBJ2-7; D is possibly TRBD2 (6 bases). The CDR3 totals 17 residues. The V gene lost 0 bases and the J gene lost 0 bases, with 15 bases spanning the gap. Germline values: CDR1 LGHNA, CDR2 YSLEER. CDR3 DNA sequence: TGCGCCAGCAGCCAAGAGGCGGGCGGGATGAGCTCCTACGAGCAGTACTTC. As protein: CASSQEAGGMSSYEQYF.

This clonotype was counted many times. The genes are TRBV6-5 and TRBJ2-3, with 7 bases matching TRBD2. The germline CDR1 and CDR2 sequences are MNHEY and SVGAGI. CDR3 length: 17 amino acids. The J segment lost 2 bases and the V segment lost 1 base, leaving 9 bases of the junction unmatched. The CDR3 region is CASSYLAGAGSTDTQYF. DNA for the CDR3: TGTGCCAGCAGTTACTTGGCTGGAGCGGGATCCACAGATACGCAGTATTTT.

This clonotype was counted ten times or more. CDR3 sequence reads: CASSWTGSQHF. The CDR3 DNA reads TGTGCCAGCAGTTGGACCGGGTCCCAGCATTTT. The V gene is TRBV12-3 or TRBV12-4, the J gene TRBJ1-5; D unresolved. CDR3 size: 11 residues. The V end lost 4 bases, the J end lost 11 bases, and 9 bases lay between the germline ends.

There are many counts of this clonotype. The V call is TRBV6-2 or TRBV6-3, the J call TRBJ2-1, with TRBD2 as a possible D gene (6 bases). CDR1 is MNHEY and CDR2 is SVGEGT in the germline V gene. V lost 2 bases and J 5 bases, leaving 19 bases between the germline ends. The CDR3 is 17 amino acids. In DNA, the CDR3 is TGTGCCAGCAGTTACCCCCGGACTACCCCTACAGACAATGAGCAGTTCTTC. Translation: CASSYPRTTPTDNEQFF.

This clonotype was seen a handful of times. With a much larger clone just one base away, this may be a read error. DNA of the CDR3: TGTGCCAGCTCACCTGCATCAGTTCCAGTGGCTGGAAGTGAAAAACGGTTTTTT. Translating it yields CASSPASVPVAGSEKRFF. The chain has TRBV18 and TRBJ1-4; unclear D gene. The CDR3 is 18 amino acids. Looked up from germline, CDR1 is KGHSH and CDR2 is LQKENI.

There are many counts of this clonotype. The CDR3 bases are TGTGCCAGCTCACTTCGGGATTTCCAAGAGACCCAGTACTTC. As protein: CASSLRDFQETQYF. This chain links TRBV18 with TRBJ2-5; perhaps TRBD2 as D (5 bases). The germline V gene encodes CDR1 KGHSH and CDR2 LQKENI. Trimming pared 4 bases from V and 1 base from J, leaving 10 bases between. The CDR3 runs to 14 residues.

This clonotype came up many times. The chain recombines TRBV4-1 with TRBJ1-5; TRBD1 is a possible D gene (5 bases). The CDR3 has 15 amino acids. CDR1 MGHRA and CDR2 YSYEKL come from the germline V gene. V was pared by 3 bases and J by 7 bases, with 16 bases between. The chain's CDR3 is CASSQISGANQPQHF. CDR3 DNA: TGCGCCAGCAGCCAGATATCCGGGGCTAACCAGCCCCAGCATTTT.

This clonotype was picked up many times. V gene TRBV10-2 combines with J gene TRBJ2-7; 7 bases map to TRBD2. V was pared by 6 bases and J by 0 bases, with 5 bases of the junction left unmatched. The germline gives CDR1 WSHSY, CDR2 SAAADI. This CDR3 region has 14 residues. The CDR3 DNA reads as TGCGCCAGCAGCCCGACTAGCTACTCCTACGAGCAGTACTTC. Translated: CASSPTSYSYEQYF.

The table lists this clonotype with a few counts. The chain couples TRBV12-3 or TRBV12-4 to TRBJ1-5; unclear D gene. This CDR3 has 15 amino acids. Trimming stripped 6 bases from V and 3 bases from J, with 15 bases between. The CDR3 nucleotides read TGTGCCAGCAGATTGGGCCAAGGCCCCAATCAGCCCCAGCATTTT. Encoded protein: CASRLGQGPNQPQHF.

Here the CDR3 reads CASSLTQKETQYF. The DNA of the CDR3 is TGTGCCAGCAGCTTAACACAGAAGGAGACCCAGTACTTC. The chain combines TRBV7-3 with TRBJ2-5; no clear D gene. The CDR3 consists of 13 residues. With 0 bases removed from V and 5 bases from J, the gap between germline ends came to 7 bases. CDR1 and CDR2 from the germline V gene are SGHTA and FQGTGA.

There are many counts of this clonotype. The V call is TRBV5-1, the J call TRBJ2-2, with D tentatively TRBD1 (6 bases). Deletions cut 0 bases from V and 2 bases from J, with 17 bases between. The germline CDR1 and CDR2 sequences are SGHRS and YFSETQ. CDR3 length: 18 residues. In nucleotides, the CDR3 is TGCGCCAGCAGCTTGGGAGACAGGAGCACAGTCAACACCGGGGAGCTGTTTTTT. Encoded protein: CASSLGDRSTVNTGELFF.

This clonotype was picked up a small number of times. A much larger clone lies one base from this, so it may be a read error. This chain joins TRBV27 and TRBJ2-7; 7 positions match TRBD2. Germline values: CDR1 MNHEY, CDR2 SMNVEV (reference sequence). CDR3 length equals 12 residues. The CDR3 region has the DNA TGTACCAGCGGAGGAAGCGGGACCGAGCAGTACTTC. Residues: CTSGGSGTEQYF.

This clonotype was detected ten times or more. The chain is built from TRBV4-2 and TRBJ1-6; 8 bases fit TRBD1. The CDR3 has 17 amino acids. CDR1 and CDR2 from the germline V gene are LGHNA and YNFKEQ. V was pared by 4 bases and J by 4 bases, with 9 bases of the junction left unmatched. This CDR3 reads CASSRSTGAEYNSPLHF. CDR3 in DNA: TGTGCCAGCAGCCGTTCGACAGGGGCCGAGTATAATTCACCCCTCCACTTT.

This clonotype was counted many times. The rearrangement uses TRBV27 and TRBJ2-3; 11 bases are a match to TRBD1. From germline, CDR1 is MNHEY and CDR2 SMNVEV (reference sequence). After removal of 6 bases from V and 5 bases from J, the junction contained 4 bases not matched to a gene. CDR3 length equals 14 residues. CDR3 DNA sequence: TGTGCCAGCAGAGGACAGGGGGCTGGAGATACGCAGTATTTT. Its protein is CASRGQGAGDTQYF.

The table lists this clonotype with many counts. The genes are TRBV20-1 and TRBJ1-2, with D unclear. Germline CDR1 and CDR2: DFQATT and SNEGSKA (reference sequence). CDR3 length equals 12 residues. Trimming removed 8 bases at V and 2 bases at J, with 12 bases between. CDR3 amino acids: CSPGAANYGYTF. As DNA, the CDR3 is TGCAGTCCCGGAGCGGCCAACTATGGCTACACCTTC.

This clonotype was recorded at least ten times. CDR3 protein: CAITSRSCSGSYNEQFF. CDR3 nucleotides: TGTGCCATCACCTCCCGCTCCTGCTCGGGGTCCTACAATGAGCAGTTCTTC. The V call is TRBV11-2, the J call TRBJ2-1, with D tentatively TRBD2 (5 bases). This CDR3 comprises 17 residues. Trimming removed 10 bases at V and 1 base at J, with 23 bases between. Germline loops: CDR1 SGHAT, CDR2 FQNNGV.

Many counts were recorded for this clonotype. The rearrangement links TRBV10-3 to TRBJ1-5, with a possible D match to TRBD1 (5 bases). Trimming shortened V by 1 base and J by 6 bases, and 19 bases separated the two germline ends. This CDR3 has 17 residues. The germline V gene has CDR1 ENHRY and CDR2 SYGVKD. The CDR3 sequence: CAISEFKGGTEGQPQHF. CDR3 nucleotides: TGTGCCATCAGTGAGTTCAAAGGAGGGACTGAGGGTCAGCCCCAGCATTTT.

This clonotype showed up many times. The V and J genes are TRBV4-3 and TRBJ1-1; maybe TRBD1 (6 bases). Per the germline V gene, CDR1 is LGHNA and CDR2 is YSLEER. The CDR3 loop spans 15 amino acids. The V end lost 0 bases, the J end lost 11 bases, and 19 bases lay between the germline ends. In DNA form, the CDR3 reads TGCGCCAGCAGCCAAGACCCATCATGGGGGGCTAGGGCTTTCTTT. The encoded protein is CASSQDPSWGARAFF.

This clonotype occurred many times. The chain carries TRBV6-2 or TRBV6-3 and TRBJ2-7, with TRBD1 identical over 8 bases. Germline CDR1 MNHEY, CDR2 SVGEGT. The junction had 12 bases not matched to a gene; V was cut back by 4 bases and J by 4 bases. CDR3 length: 16 residues. CDR3 sequence (DNA): TGTGCCAGCAGTTCGACAGGGGCCCCGTTTAGTTACGAGCAGTACTTC. It encodes CASSSTGAPFSYEQYF.

The chain carries TRBV6-6 and TRBJ2-4; D tentatively fits TRBD1 or TRBD2 (5 bases each). The CDR3 is 14 residues long. Germline CDR1 and CDR2: MNHNY and SVGAGI (reference sequence). V lost 4 bases and J 8 bases, leaving 15 bases between the germline ends. The CDR3 loop reads CASSSPNEGHIQYF. Here the CDR3 DNA reads TGTGCCAGCAGTTCCCCTAATGAGGGGCACATTCAGTACTTC.

In this sample, this clonotype turned up many times. V is TRBV7-2 and J is TRBJ2-7; no clear D. The ends were cut back, 5 bases at V and 3 bases at J, with 11 bases in the middle. Germline V gene data show CDR1 as SGHTA and CDR2 as FQGNSA. This CDR3 has 13 amino acids. The CDR3 region is CASSPSSSYEQYF. In DNA, the CDR3 is TGTGCCAGCAGCCCCTCATCCAGCTACGAGCAGTACTTC.

The table lists this clonotype with many counts. This chain links TRBV2 with TRBJ1-2; D not certain. Trimming took off 10 bases at V and 1 base at J, with 16 bases between the two ends. CDR3 length: 14 residues. Germline values: CDR1 SNHLY, CDR2 FYNNEI. The CDR3 bases are TGTGCCACCTACCCAGATATTTTTAACTATGGCTACACCTTC. Amino acid sequence: CATYPDIFNYGYTF.

The table lists this clonotype with many counts. The chain recombines TRBV13 with TRBJ2-1; D is unresolved. Trimming left V 5 bases short and J 10 bases short, with 12 bases between. This CDR3 region has 12 residues. Looked up from germline, CDR1 is PRHDT and CDR2 is FYEKMQ (reference sequence). CDR3 sequence: CASSPPIGEQFF. The CDR3 region has the DNA TGTGCCAGCAGCCCCCCGATCGGGGAGCAGTTCTTC.

The sample holds many counts of this clonotype. The gene calls are TRBV9 and TRBJ2-1; D call uncertain. In germline, CDR1 is SGDLS, CDR2 YYNGEE. This CDR3 region has 13 residues. V lost 0 bases to trimming and J lost 5 bases, with 6 bases between them. The CDR3 reads CASSVAANNEQFF. CDR3 in DNA: TGTGCCAGCAGCGTAGCAGCAAACAATGAGCAGTTCTTC. Variable domain in full (rest from reference TRBV9 and TRBJ2-1): DSGVTQTPKHLITATGQRVTLRCSPRSGDLSVYWYQQSLDQGLQFLIQYYNGEERAKGNILERFSAQQFPDLHSELNLSSLELGDSALYFCASSVAANNEQFFGPGTRLTVL.

V is TRBV6-6 and J is TRBJ1-1, with TRBD1 as a possible D gene (5 bases). With 6 bases removed from V and 5 bases from J, the gap between germline ends came to 13 bases. The V gene's germline CDR1 is MNHNY and CDR2 SVGAGI (reference sequence). The CDR3 is 13 residues long. DNA for the CDR3: TGTGCCAGCAGCGACCGCCGGGGGACTGAAGCTTTCTTT. Translating it yields CASSDRRGTEAFF.